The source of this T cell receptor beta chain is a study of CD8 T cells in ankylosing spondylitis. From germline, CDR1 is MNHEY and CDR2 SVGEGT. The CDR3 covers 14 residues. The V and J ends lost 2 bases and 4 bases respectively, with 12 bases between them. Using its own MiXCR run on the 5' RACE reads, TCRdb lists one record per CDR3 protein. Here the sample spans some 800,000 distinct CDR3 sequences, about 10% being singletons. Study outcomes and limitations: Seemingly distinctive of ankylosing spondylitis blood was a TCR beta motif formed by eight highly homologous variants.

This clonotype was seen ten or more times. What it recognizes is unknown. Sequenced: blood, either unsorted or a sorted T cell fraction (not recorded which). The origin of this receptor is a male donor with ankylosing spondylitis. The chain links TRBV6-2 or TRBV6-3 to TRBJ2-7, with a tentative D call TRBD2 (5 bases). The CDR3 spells CASSYAMRRYEQYF. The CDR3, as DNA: TGTGCCAGCAGTTACGCAATGAGGAGGTACGAGCAGTACTTC.